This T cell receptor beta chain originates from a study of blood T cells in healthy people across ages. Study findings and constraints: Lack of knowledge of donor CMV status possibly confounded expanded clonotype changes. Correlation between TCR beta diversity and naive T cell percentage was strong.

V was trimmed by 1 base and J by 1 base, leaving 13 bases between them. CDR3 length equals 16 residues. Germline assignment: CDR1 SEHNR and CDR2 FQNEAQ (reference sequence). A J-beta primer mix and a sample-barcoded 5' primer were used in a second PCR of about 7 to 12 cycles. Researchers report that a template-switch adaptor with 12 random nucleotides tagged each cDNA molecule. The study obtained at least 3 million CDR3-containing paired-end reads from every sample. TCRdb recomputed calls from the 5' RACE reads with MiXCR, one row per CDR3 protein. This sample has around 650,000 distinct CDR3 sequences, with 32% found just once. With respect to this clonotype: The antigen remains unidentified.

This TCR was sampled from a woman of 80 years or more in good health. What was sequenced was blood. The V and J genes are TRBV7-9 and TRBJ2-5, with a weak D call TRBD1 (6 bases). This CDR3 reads CASSLGRRTAQETQYF. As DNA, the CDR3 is TGTGCCAGCAGCTTAGGACGGAGGACAGCCCAAGAGACCCAGTACTTC.